This T cell receptor beta chain was recovered during a study of T cells in Graves' hyperthyroidism and ophthalmopathy. Study at large: At initial diagnosis, before any treatment had begun, peripheral blood was obtained.

From germline, CDR1 is SNHLY and CDR2 FYNNEI. The ends were cut back, 3 bases at V and 12 bases at J, with 11 bases in the middle. The CDR3 consists of 11 residues. TCR beta CDR3 regions were amplified from RNA. With the HTBI primer set, the TCR CDR3 went through a first round of RT-PCR. TCRdb recomputed calls from the multiplex PCR reads with MiXCR, one row per CDR3 protein. This sample carries roughly 400,000 distinct CDR3 sequences, approximately 25% of them seen once, and the ten largest clones take about 73%. This clonotype was observed a handful of times. The study defined stable Graves' hyperthyroidism as no ophthalmopathy progression within 18 months.

V is TRBV2 and J is TRBJ2-5, with D perhaps given as TRBD1 or TRBD2 (5 bases each). The TCR sequence derives from a man in his fifties with Graves' hyperthyroidism. Source material: blood. The CDR3 protein is CASSEGVLEYF. CDR3 in DNA: TGTGCCAGCAGTGAGGGGGTCTTGGAGTACTTC. The variable domain in full, with the rest retrieved from reference TRBV2 and TRBJ2-5, is EPEVTQTPSHQVTQMGQEVILRCVPISNHLYFYWYRQILGQKVEFLVSFYNNEISEKSEIFDDQFSVERPDGSNFTLKIRSTKLEDSAMYFCASSEGVLEYFGPGTRLLVL.